This T cell receptor (beta chain) was sequenced during a study of blood T cells in healthy people across ages (dated by TCRdb to between 2014 and 2016). About the study as a whole: In model experiments, template switching captured roughly one uniquely barcoded TCR beta cDNA molecule for every two T cells. To avoid experimental bias, donors of different ages were distributed randomly across sequencing lanes. The donors were split into four age groups: young (average around 16 years), middle-aged (39), aged (more than 60) and long-lived (82). The study measured age-related changes in TCR beta repertoire diversity using deep sequencing normalized with unique cDNA molecular identifiers. Using the same blood draw, the study looked at two additional independent replicas of 1 million unique cDNA reads for two donors, one aged 18 to 30 and the other aged 80 or older. On the study overall, not on this receptor specifically: Because profiling used bulk unsorted PBMCs, naive and antigen-experienced compartments could not be compared conclusively. Observed TCR beta diversity per million T cells fell roughly linearly with age, and a significant reduction was already apparent by age around 40. Observed TCR beta diversity correlated strongly with the percentage of naive T cells measured by flow cytometry. Compared with the aged group, more naive CD4+ T cells, fewer expanded clones and increased TCR diversity were shown by the long-lived group, suggesting age selection. Estimates of total diversity based on one million sequenced T cells were regarded as lower bounds and as underestimates. Because the CMV infection status of the donors was unknown, age-related changes in expanded clonotypes may potentially have been confounded.

Donors were a few dozen systemically healthy Caucasian individuals from Russia aged roughly 6 to 90 years. Each donor gave around 9.8 milliliters of peripheral blood, collected into EDTA-treated Vacutainer tubes. Ficoll-Paque density-gradient centrifugation was used to isolate PBMCs, with at least 6.5 million per sample. Trizol reagent was used to extract total RNA from the PBMCs, yielding at least 6 micrograms per sample. For every donor, flow cytometry on a PBMC aliquot measured the percentage of naive CD45RAhigh/CD27high T cells. The receptor library was made with 5' RACE. Sequencing instrument: Illumina HiSeq 2500. A second PCR of about 6 to 11 cycles was run with a J-beta primer mix and a sample-barcoded 5' primer. A template-switch 5' adaptor carrying 12 random nucleotides introduced a unique molecular identifier onto each TCR beta cDNA molecule. Each sample yielded at least 3 million CDR3-containing paired-end reads. The Mint cDNA synthesis kit, primed by a TRBC-specific oligonucleotide, was used to synthesize first-strand cDNA from all RNA. Following uracil-DNA glycosylase treatment, all cDNA underwent a first 18-cycle PCR with the universal primers M1SS and BC2_uni_R. The source study handled its data this way. For normalization, 1 million high-quality reads, each with a distinct molecular identifier, were randomly selected from each sample. Reads with shared molecular identifiers were discarded instead of being binned into consensus sequences. CDR3 identification, clonotype clustering and error correction used MiTCR with a Q25 quality threshold and the strictest error-elimination algorithm. A nonparametric unseen species model using Euler transformation provided a lower-bound estimate of total TCR beta diversity. TCRdb passed the public sequencing reads through fastp at Q25 and MiXCR, retaining productive beta sequences. Entries that share a CDR3 protein sequence are merged under the most common genes and DNA. The V and J calls were determined by TCRdb, not by the authors. This sample has about 720,000 distinct CDR3 sequences in its table, and 22% of those were observed once. Of the sample, roughly 22% falls within the top ten clones.

CDR1 and CDR2 (MNHNS, SASEGT) derive from the germline V gene. V and J are truncated by 2 bases and 8 bases respectively, leaving an intervening sequence of 15 bases. The CDR3 runs 14 residues from the cysteine to the phenylalanine. The CDR3 DNA has 42 bases and is translated from base 1. This clonotype has more than one count but fewer than ten. Its target antigen remains unknown. Base qualities are not provided; no much larger clone lies one nucleotide away. This receptor was identified in a man between 70 and 80 years old in good health. Sequencing input: blood. This chain joins TRBV6-1 to TRBJ1-2; no D gene is confidently identified. The nucleotides are TGTGCCAGCAGTGAAAACGGTCTGAACTGGGGCTACACCTTC. This is translated as CASSENGLNWGYTF.